There are a few counts of the clone carrying this T cell receptor (beta chain). Its antigen is undetermined. In germline, CDR1 is SGHTA, CDR2 FQGNSA. V shed 5 bases and J shed 4 bases, with 14 bases lying between them. The CDR3 spans 14 residues. The data were obtained in a study of T cells in Graves' hyperthyroidism and ophthalmopathy. Amplified regions were TCR beta CDR3 sequences from RNA transcripts. HTBI primers were the set used in a first-round RT-PCR of the TCR CDR3. TCRdb reprocessed the multiplex PCR reads with MiXCR, giving one entry per CDR3 protein. The data hold 750,000 to 950,000 distinct CDR3 sequences, with about 38% observed a single time. Study outcomes and limitations: Most clonotypes that expanded in the thyroid above 0.001 also showed up in blood.

Diagnostic decisions used clinical symptoms, serum thyroxine and TRAb, thyroid ultrasound and orbital computed tomography. Sample: blood. The TCR comes from a man between 18 and 29 years old with Graves' hyperthyroidism. The rearrangement links TRBV7-2 to TRBJ2-5, with D possibly being TRBD2 (7 bases). This chain's CDR3 is CASSITGGPETQYF. In nucleotides, the CDR3 is TGTGCCAGCAGCATTACGGGGGGCCCAGAGACCCAGTACTTC.